These T cell receptor beta chains were read from a single sample in a study of CD8+ T cells in alopecia areata. Using immunoSEQ multiplex PCR, the repertoire was profiled, and TCRdb retains in-frame clones only, with some absent. The sample records 110,000 to 150,000 clones, 62% being singletons. Sequencing was performed on CD8+ T cells sorted from blood. The receptor source for this set is a human donor in good health. The CDR3 runs from the conserved cysteine through the conserved F or W. Each record gives: D gene, V gene, J gene, clone size, CDR3 protein, CDR3 DNA. D genes are given only for firm matches. Expanded clones are given a class, and other clones once, few, many or no size at all.

>TRBD1|TRBV7-9|TRBJ1-4|-
CASSLAPGGGEKLFF
TGTGCCAGCAGCTTAGCCCCAGGGGGTGGTGAAAAACTGTTTTTT
>-|TRBV7-2|TRBJ2-1|-
CASSLNRPHEQFF
TGTGCCAGCAGCTTAAACAGGCCCCATGAGCAGTTCTTC
>TRBD1|TRBV5-1|TRBJ2-7|-
CASSLADRGSYEQYF
TGCGCCAGCAGCTTGGCGGACAGGGGTAGCTACGAGCAGTACTTC
>-|TRBV7-9|TRBJ2-7|-
CASTPMGSYEQYF
TGTGCCAGCACCCCCATGGGCTCCTACGAGCAGTACTTC
>-|TRBV6-5|TRBJ2-7|-
CASSSTTYEQYF
TGTGCCAGCAGTTCCACGACCTACGAGCAGTACTTC
>TRBD1|TRBV2|TRBJ1-2|-
CASSARGDYGYTF
TGTGCCAGCAGTGCCAGGGGGGACTATGGCTACACCTTC
>TRBD1|TRBV19|TRBJ2-6|-
CASSDTGAGANVLTF
TGTGCCAGTAGTGACACAGGGGCGGGGGCCAACGTCCTGACTTTC
>-|TRBV25-1|TRBJ2-7|-
CASSGNEEQYF
TGTGCCAGCAGTGGTAATGAGGAGCAGTACTTC
>-|TRBV28|TRBJ2-6|many
CATHDGSSGANVLTF
TGTGCCACCCACGACGGAAGCTCTGGGGCCAACGTCCTGACTTTC
>-|TRBV29-1|TRBJ2-4|-
CSVESISGEAKNIQYF
TGCAGCGTTGAATCAATCAGCGGAGAGGCCAAAAACATTCAGTACTTC
>TRBD2|TRBV9|TRBJ2-1|-
CASSVSSAGGNEQFF
TGTGCCAGCAGCGTATCTAGCGCGGGGGGGAATGAGCAGTTCTTC
>-|TRBV9|TRBJ1-2|-
CASSRNRVENYGYTF
TGTGCCAGCAGCAGGAACAGGGTTGAGAACTATGGCTACACCTTC
>TRBD1|TRBV13|TRBJ1-5|-
CASSLGQGAGQPQHF
TGTGCCAGCAGCTTAGGCCAGGGGGCGGGGCAGCCCCAGCATTTT
>TRBD2|TRBV27|TRBJ2-1|-
CASSLYLPSGSSYNEQFF
TGTGCCAGCAGTTTATATCTCCCGAGCGGGAGCTCCTACAATGAGCAGTTCTTC
>-|TRBV9|TRBJ2-3|few
CASSDKPLGTDTQYF
TGTGCCAGCAGCGATAAGCCCCTGGGGACAGATACGCAGTATTTT
>-|TRBV2|TRBJ2-6|-
CASSVGVLSGANVLTF
TGTGCCAGCAGTGTGGGAGTCCTCTCTGGGGCCAACGTCCTGACTTTC
>-|TRBV4-2|TRBJ2-1|-
CASSPRRGNEQFF
TGTGCCAGCAGTCCTCGGAGGGGCAATGAGCAGTTCTTC
>-|TRBV7-9|TRBJ2-5|-
CASSFRTDQETQYF
TGTGCCAGCAGCTTTAGGACAGATCAAGAGACCCAGTACTTC
>TRBD1|TRBV29-1|TRBJ2-1|few
CSGAGGASGSYNEQFF
TGCAGCGGGGCAGGGGGCGCATCGGGCTCCTACAATGAGCAGTTCTTC
>-|TRBV6-5|TRBJ2-5|-
CASSYGRGTQYF
TGTGCCAGCAGTTACGGGAGAGGGACCCAGTACTTC
>TRBD2|TRBV9|TRBJ2-1|few
CASSDRGTSSEQFF
TGTGCCAGCAGCGACCGCGGGACTAGTTCTGAGCAGTTCTTC
>-|TRBV19|TRBJ1-5|-
CASSAGTSSNQPQHF
TGTGCCAGTAGTGCCGGGACGTCTAGCAATCAGCCCCAGCATTTT
>-|TRBV7-9|TRBJ2-3|-
CASSLAGRPDTQYF
TGTGCCAGCAGCTTAGCGGGGAGACCAGATACGCAGTATTTT
>-|TRBV4-1|TRBJ2-2|-
CASSSGTTNTGELFF
TGCGCCAGTTCCTCCGGGACAACCAACACCGGGGAGCTGTTTTTT
>TRBD1|TRBV29-1|TRBJ1-1|-
CSVEARTDRGPGTEAFF
TGCAGCGTTGAAGCCCGCACGGACAGGGGGCCGGGCACTGAAGCTTTCTTT
>-|TRBV27|TRBJ2-3|-
CASSHSPTDTQYF
TGTGCCAGCAGCCATTCCCCCACAGATACGCAGTATTTT
>-|TRBV7-8|TRBJ1-2|-
CASSLAVESGYTF
TGTGCCAGCAGCTTAGCGGTGGAAAGTGGCTACACCTTC
>TRBD2|TRBV15|TRBJ2-4|-
CATSRDTSGSEENIQYF
TGTGCCACCAGCAGAGATACCAGCGGGAGTGAGGAGAACATTCAGTACTTC
>-|TRBV30|TRBJ1-1|-
CAWSVLGGMNTEAFF
TGTGCCTGGAGTGTACTAGGAGGCATGAACACTGAAGCTTTCTTT
>-|TRBV6-5|TRBJ1-1|-
CASSYSQGNTEAFF
TGTGCCAGCAGTTACTCACAGGGGAACACTGAAGCTTTCTTT
>-|TRBV7-8|TRBJ2-1|-
CASSPGYNEQFF
TGTGCCAGCAGCCCAGGCTACAATGAGCAGTTCTTC
>TRBD2|TRBV7-9|TRBJ2-1|-
CASSLVGLAGFNEQFF
TGTGCCAGCAGCTTAGTTGGACTAGCGGGATTCAATGAGCAGTTCTTC
>-|TRBV30|TRBJ2-5|-
CAWSRGPGTRPQETQYF
TGTGCCTGGAGCCGAGGGCCCGGGACAAGACCCCAAGAGACCCAGTACTTC
>-|TRBV5-6|TRBJ2-5|-
CASSSGQTQYF
TGTGCCAGCAGCTCCGGGCAGACCCAGTACTTC
>TRBD2|TRBV7-6|TRBJ2-7|few
CASSRGGGSGLEQYF
TGTGCCAGCAGCCGTGGGGGGGGATCGGGACTCGAGCAGTACTTC
>TRBD2|TRBV27|TRBJ2-7|-
CASSSRGVTYEQYF
TGTGCCAGCAGTTCCCGGGGGGTTACCTACGAGCAGTACTTC
>-|TRBV29-1|TRBJ2-2|-
CSVVKVGTGELFF
TGCAGCGTTGTAAAAGTGGGGACCGGGGAGCTGTTTTTT
>TRBD1|TRBV4-1|TRBJ2-3|few
CASSQDRSGGDTQYF
TGCGCCAGCAGCCAAGATCGGTCAGGGGGAGATACGCAGTATTTT
>-|TRBV5-1|TRBJ2-1|few
CASSVMGDEQFF
TGCGCCTCATCGGTTATGGGCGATGAGCAGTTCTTC
>TRBD1|TRBV4-2|TRBJ2-7|-
CASSQWTGTYEQYF
TGTGCCAGCAGCCAATGGACAGGAACCTACGAGCAGTACTTC
>TRBD1|TRBV11-2|TRBJ1-2|-
CASSDGTGYSGYTF
TGTGCCAGCAGCGATGGGACAGGGTATTCTGGCTACACCTTC
>-|TRBV30|TRBJ2-1|-
CAWSPPGYRNNEQFF
TGTGCCTGGAGTCCCCCCGGATATCGGAACAATGAGCAGTTCTTC
>-|TRBV10-2|TRBJ2-7|-
CASSETVYEQYF
TGCGCCAGCAGTGAGACGGTCTACGAGCAGTACTTC
>-|TRBV4-1|TRBJ2-7|few
CASSQLASSYEQYF
TGCGCCAGCAGCCAACTAGCGTCCTCCTACGAGCAGTACTTC
>-|TRBV4-2|TRBJ1-2|-
CASSPRRGTGEGYTF
TGTGCCAGCAGCCCCCGTCGGGGAACAGGCGAGGGCTACACCTTC
>-|TRBV4-2|TRBJ2-5|-
CASSSQEPGWETQYF
TGTGCCAGCAGCTCACAAGAGCCGGGATGGGAGACCCAGTACTTC
>TRBD1|TRBV9|TRBJ1-2|-
CASSVVRSGGDYGYTF
TGTGCCAGCAGCGTAGTTCGGTCAGGGGGCGACTATGGCTACACCTTC
>TRBD1|TRBV27|TRBJ1-4|-
CASSSRTGENEKLFF
TGTGCCAGCAGTTCACGGACAGGAGAGAATGAAAAACTGTTTTTT
>-|TRBV6-5|TRBJ2-7|once
CASSYSKTGGPYEQYF
TGTGCCAGCAGTTACTCGAAGACAGGTGGACCCTACGAGCAGTACTTC
>-|TRBV7-9|TRBJ2-4|-
CASSLGSVAKNIQYF
TGTGCCAGCAGCTTAGGATCCGTGGCCAAAAACATTCAGTACTTC
>-|TRBV27|TRBJ2-1|-
CASSLYPGRNNEQFF
TGTGCCAGCAGTCTATACCCCGGGAGAAACAATGAGCAGTTCTTC
>-|TRBV11-2|TRBJ2-1|-
CASSGYNEQFF
TGTGCCAGCAGCGGGTACAATGAGCAGTTCTTC
>-|TRBV25-1|TRBJ2-1|-
CASSTNEQFF
TGTGCCAGCAGCACCAATGAGCAGTTCTTC